The 20 T cell receptor beta chains presented below share a single source sample, sequenced in a study of identical twins. TCRdb reanalysed the 5' RACE reads using MiXCR and keeps one entry per CDR3 protein. The profile shows 640,000 or so distinct CDR3 sequences, around 6.1% of them singletons. Material: naive T cells sorted from blood. These receptor sequences come from a man younger than 35 in good health.

The chain joins TRBV6-1 to TRBJ1-3; D is ambiguous. V was shortened by 2 bases and J by 7 bases, with 15 bases between the two germline ends. The CDR3 consists of 15 residues. CDR1 is MNHNS, CDR2 SASEGT, per germline. The CDR3 loop is CASSEHRRTANTIYF. DNA of the CDR3: TGTGCCAGCAGTGAACACCGTAGAACGGCGAACACCATATATTTT.

This clonotype showed up many times. V gene TRBV20-1 combines with J gene TRBJ1-5; D is perhaps TRBD1 (5 bases). This CDR3 has 14 residues. Germline V gives CDR1 DFQATT, CDR2 SNEGSKA (reference sequence). The germline V and J ends were trimmed by 6 bases and 6 bases, with 18 bases remaining between them. The CDR3 reads CSASRQPRIQPQHF. The CDR3 DNA sequence: TGCAGTGCCTCCCGACAGCCTCGCATTCAGCCCCAGCATTTT.

The sample holds many counts of this clonotype. V is TRBV5-4 and J is TRBJ1-1; D gene uncertain. Germline V gives CDR1 SGHNT, CDR2 YYREEE (reference sequence). Trimming cost V 4 bases and J 8 bases, with 12 bases left between them. There are 12 residues in the CDR3. The CDR3 sequence is CASSGTALEAFF. The CDR3 DNA follows: TGTGCCAGCAGCGGAACAGCCCTCGAAGCTTTCTTT.

The table lists this clonotype with many counts. The V and J genes are TRBV4-3 and TRBJ2-3; no definite D call. Between the trimmed V and J ends, which lost 2 bases and 5 bases, there was a span of 5 bases. CDR1 and CDR2 (germline): LGHNA, YSLEER. The CDR3 is 12 residues long. The CDR3 spells CASSQNGDTQYF. CDR3 bases: TGCGCCAGCAGCCAAAACGGAGATACGCAGTATTTT.

CDR3 amino acids: CASSPNAQGINQPQHF. As DNA, the CDR3 is TGTGCCAGCTCACCAAACGCACAGGGGATCAATCAGCCCCAGCATTTT. J is TRBJ1-5 and V is TRBV18; 7 bases fit TRBD1. After removal of 2 bases from V and 3 bases from J, the junction contained 7 bases not matched to a gene. The CDR3 spans 16 residues. Germline-derived CDR1 and CDR2 are KGHSH and LQKENI.

This clonotype was counted a few times. The chain uses TRBV6-5 and TRBJ1-4; D remains unclear. This CDR3 contains 12 residues. Trimming removed 8 bases at V and 0 bases at J, with 4 bases between. The germline V gene encodes CDR1 MNHEY and CDR2 SVGAGI. The CDR3 loop is CASGPTNEKLFF. Written as DNA, the CDR3 is TGTGCCAGCGGACCAACTAATGAAAAACTGTTTTTT.

A word on this clonotype: A much larger clone lies one base from this, so it may be a read error. This sequence joins TRBV6-1 and TRBJ2-4; 8 nucleotides line up with TRBD1. Germline values: CDR1 MNHNS, CDR2 SASEGT. Germline trimming cut 5 bases from V and 7 bases from J; bases unmatched to any gene: 16. CDR3 length equals 17 residues. CDR3 coding DNA: TGTGCCAGCAGTACCTTCGACAGGGGAATAGGTAGTAACATTCAGTACTTC. It codes for CASSTFDRGIGSNIQYF.

In this sample, this clonotype turned up a few times. This chain joins TRBV7-9 and TRBJ2-6; D uncertain. V gave up 5 bases and J gave up 1 base, with 12 bases separating them. There are 16 residues in the CDR3. The germline V gene encodes CDR1 SEHNR and CDR2 FQNEAQ (reference sequence). CDR3 coding DNA: TGTGCCAGCAGCCCCTCCAAGCAATCTGGGGCCAACGTCCTGACTTTC. Translation: CASSPSKQSGANVLTF.

This clonotype was seen at least ten times. The gene calls are TRBV5-5 and TRBJ1-1, with D perhaps matching TRBD1 (6 bases). Germline V gene sequence: CDR1 SGHKS, CDR2 YYEKEE (reference sequence). V was pared by 3 bases and J by 5 bases, with 14 bases between. This CDR3 region has 14 residues. The CDR3 reads CASSSTTGFTEAFF. The DNA of the CDR3 is TGTGCCAGCAGCTCCACCACAGGGTTTACTGAAGCTTTCTTT.

This clonotype appeared many times. This rearrangement joins TRBV3-1 to TRBJ2-5; D is ambiguous. V was pared by 0 bases and J by 2 bases, with 7 bases between. CDR3 size: 14 residues. From germline, CDR1 is LGHDT and CDR2 YNNKEL (reference sequence). CDR3 amino acids: CASSQDWRQETQYF. CDR3 DNA sequence: TGTGCCAGCAGCCAAGATTGGCGGCAAGAGACCCAGTACTTC.

This sequence joins TRBV21-1 and TRBJ1-1; the listed D gene, TRBD1, was not tested against the DNA. TRBV21-1 is an annotated pseudogene. The CDR3 length is 13 residues. Written as DNA, the CDR3 is TGTGCCAGCAGGGAATGGGCGGGCACTGAAGCTTTCTTT. The encoded protein is CASREWAGTEAFF.

The table lists this clonotype with many counts. The chain is built from TRBV10-3 and TRBJ2-3; D possibly corresponds to TRBD2 (6 bases). The CDR3 runs to 15 residues. The V and J ends lost 8 bases and 0 bases respectively, with 15 bases between them. Germline values: CDR1 ENHRY, CDR2 SYGVKD. As DNA, the CDR3 is TGTGCCATCGCCGCAACGGGGGTTAGCACAGATACGCAGTATTTT. As protein: CAIAATGVSTDTQYF.

This clonotype appeared many times. The CDR3 bases are TGCGCCAGCAGCCAAGATTTCTTGGACAGGGGGGGCGAGACCCAGTACTTC. Amino acid sequence: CASSQDFLDRGGETQYF. The chain uses TRBV4-3 and TRBJ2-5, with 10 nucleotides matching TRBD1. CDR3 length: 17 amino acids. Germline-derived CDR1 and CDR2 are LGHNA and YSLEER. Unmatched junction bases numbered 9, after V lost 0 bases and J lost 5 bases.

A few counts support this clonotype. The chain uses TRBV12-3 or TRBV12-4 and TRBJ2-2; D may be TRBD2 (6 bases). This CDR3 has 15 residues. Trimming pared 7 bases from V and 7 bases from J, leaving 19 bases between. The CDR3 nucleotides read TGTGCCAGCAACCCGAGGGAGGCCCTCGTCGGGGAGCTGTTTTTT. This translates into CASNPREALVGELFF.

The chain joins TRBV4-3 to TRBJ2-7; 10 bases line up with TRBD2. CDR3 size: 17 residues. Germline CDR1 LGHNA, CDR2 YSLEER. V was pared by 0 bases and J by 2 bases, with 7 bases of the junction left unmatched. The CDR3 reads CASSQDWLAGETYEQYF. The CDR3 DNA reads TGCGCCAGCAGCCAAGATTGGCTAGCGGGAGAGACCTACGAGCAGTACTTC.

This clonotype was detected many times. This chain uses TRBV6-1 with TRBJ2-7, with 8 bases aligning to TRBD2. The CDR3 runs 14 residues. Germline lookup yields CDR1 MNHNS and CDR2 SASEGT. V was pared by 11 bases and J by 0 bases, with 9 bases of the junction left unmatched. Here the CDR3 reads CAVSSGLASYEQYF. The CDR3 DNA reads TGTGCCGTCTCGTCTGGACTAGCCTCCTACGAGCAGTACTTC.

About this clonotype itself: At one boundary the junction diverges from the germline segment, which might be a read error. This rearrangement joins TRBV7-3 to TRBJ2-1; D is ambiguous. In germline, CDR1 is SGHTA, CDR2 FQGTGA. The CDR3 is 17 amino acids. This chain's CDR3 is CASSLKGMADADNEQFF. The CDR3 nucleotides are TGTGCCAGCAGTTTAAAGGGTATGGCCGACGCGGACAATGAGCAGTTCTTC.

There are a few counts of this clonotype. The rearrangement uses TRBV15 and TRBJ2-2; 8 bases map to TRBD2. This CDR3 is 18 amino acids long. Trimming removed 0 bases from V and 5 bases from J; junction bases left unmatched: 11. The V gene's germline CDR1 is LNHNV and CDR2 YYDKDF (reference sequence). CDR3 sequence: CATSRDVGRASRTGELFF. The CDR3 region has the DNA TGTGCCACCAGCAGAGATGTCGGGAGGGCCTCAAGAACCGGGGAGCTGTTTTTT.

This clonotype was counted at least ten times. The CDR3 region is CASSQVREGYNEQFF. In DNA form, the CDR3 reads TGCGCCAGCAGCCAAGTCCGGGAGGGCTACAATGAGCAGTTCTTC. This chain joins TRBV4-3 and TRBJ2-1; 8 nucleotides agree with TRBD2. The V gene end was trimmed by 1 base and the J gene end by 3 bases; junction bases not matched to a gene: 2. Germline V gene sequence: CDR1 LGHNA, CDR2 YSLEER. The CDR3 length is 15 residues.

This clonotype was detected many times. The J gene is TRBJ2-1, the V gene TRBV29-1; D possibly corresponds to TRBD2 (6 bases). Trimming pared 6 bases from V and 2 bases from J, leaving 14 bases between. Per the germline V gene, CDR1 is SQVTM and CDR2 is ANQGSEA. The CDR3 loop spans 14 amino acids. The CDR3 DNA sequence: TGCAGCGTGCTACGGGACTTGGCCTACAATGAGCAGTTCTTC. Amino acids: CSVLRDLAYNEQFF.